In its sample, the clone carrying this T cell receptor (beta chain) was seen a few times. Its antigen is unidentified. These data originate in a study of vaccination and CD4 T cells after COVID-19. On the study more broadly: Between diagnosis and the drawing of post-COVID samples lay a median approximately 94 days (range 35 to 161). Cells received overlapping spike peptides from SARS-CoV-2, HCoV-NL63, HCoV-OC43 and HCoV-229E as stimulation. Whole-study findings and limits: A median 86.3% of convalescent patients' SARS-CoV-2-reactive clones emerged only after vaccination.

The sample's treatment: approximately 10-day PBMC culture with coronavirus spike peptide pools or control peptides (ViraFEST assay). ViraFEST grew antigen-specific T cells using peptide pools, then sequenced TCRs. With the Oncomine TCR Beta short-read assay, DNA from cultured CD4+ T cells was sequenced. TCRdb itself ran the PCR reads through MiXCR, one entry per CDR3 protein. The sample lists 20,000 or so distinct CDR3 sequences; roughly 67% were seen once. V dropped 5 bases and J dropped 4 bases, with 17 bases sitting between them. The CDR3 contains 15 residues. The germline V gene encodes CDR1 MNHEY and CDR2 SVGEGT.

The TCR was taken from a human donor who had recovered from COVID-19. The specimen was CD4+ T cells from blood, cultured in vitro. This chain joins TRBV6-2 or TRBV6-3 and TRBJ2-5, with TRBD1 as a possible D gene (6 bases). This CDR3 is CASSIPGAKRETQYF. The CDR3, as DNA: TGTGCCAGCAGTATACCAGGGGCCAAACGAGAGACCCAGTACTTC.